The entry that follows covers one T cell receptor (beta chain) sequence. This clone was seen once. Which antigen it targets is not known. No base qualities exist here, and no much larger clone lies one base off it. From the cysteine through the phenylalanine, the CDR3 covers 17 amino acids. The only DNA kept is the CDR3, 51 bases in frame from the first base. V ends up 2 bases short and J 2 bases short, with an unmatched junction base count of 7. CDR1 and CDR2 were assigned from the germline V gene as SGHNT and YENEEA. This entry comes from a study of blood T cell repertoires in COVID-19 (dated by TCRdb to 2019 to 2021). Looking at the study overall: Collaborator samples came from the United States, Italy and Spain and covered acute and convalescent phases of COVID-19. The material from the prospective study consisted of cDNA or gDNA derived from T cells, B-cell-depleted T cells, or PBMCs. The dataset comprised deeply sampled blood TCRbeta repertoires from subjects exposed to, actively infected with, or recovered from COVID-19. The repertoires were made available in a free public database intended to serve as a resource for research on the immune response to SARS-CoV-2. Samples came from the ongoing ImmuneRACE study (first 160 participants) plus 1,254 subjects from 6 global collaborators. Nearly every sample came with metadata listing a de-identified subject ID, COVID-19 status, age in years and sex. Where available, HLA class I and class II types were obtained from metadata supplied by the sample provider rather than from assay-based typing.

TCRbeta CDR3 regions were amplified from genomic DNA using the immunoSEQ Assay, a bias-controlled multiplex PCR. From the authors' description of their analysis: Within the assay, amplification of reference gene primers was used to estimate how many nucleated cells each sample contained. To quantify the absolute abundance of each unique TCRbeta CDR3 rearrangement, sequence reads were collapsed and filtered. Productive Simpson clonality was computed per sample as the square root of Simpson's diversity index over productive rearrangements. As stored in TCRdb, this immuneACCESS dataset retains in-frame rearrangements with V and J assigned. A fraction of the clones does not appear; measured against another copy, unresolved V genes explain less than half of the discrepancy, and the remainder lacks a known reason. For V, J and clone size, that table is used; D and trimming come from the DNA. The sample table contains fewer than 70,000 clones; only one count was recorded for more than 70% of them. The ten most abundant clones make up around 8% of the sample.

Whole blood was collected in K2EDTA tubes by collaborating institutions according to the institutions' own protocols. For TCRbeta analysis, collaborator samples were shipped as frozen whole blood, as isolated PBMCs, or as DNA extracted from either sample type. The paper as a whole reports these results and caveats: The quantity of clinical and demographic metadata differed by source and by participant and was supplied without curation.

This sequence originates from a man aged 50-60 years with active COVID-19. The sequencing input was peripheral blood. The sequence joins TRBV11-3 to TRBJ2-2; 8 of the junction bases match TRBD2. Here the CDR3 is given as CASSLRAGDSNTGELFF. DNA sequence: TGTGCCAGCAGCTTAAGAGCGGGAGATTCCAACACCGGGGAGCTGTTTTTT.